Presented here are 8 T cell receptor beta chains from one specimen sequenced in a study of OX40 agonist ivuxolimab in advanced cancers. The data were produced by immunoSEQ multiplex PCR, yet TCRdb's version contains in-frame clones alone and is incomplete. The top ten hold around 10% of the sample, which has under 60,000 clones, around 94% seen once. The sequences come from CD4+ or CD8+ T cells sorted from blood, collected in a trial of the OX40 agonist ivuxolimab. The receptors derive from an adult with an advanced solid tumor such as melanoma, head and neck, liver or kidney cancer.

The V call is TRBV5-1, the J call TRBJ1-2; 7 bases align to TRBD1. The CDR3 consists of 15 residues. J gave up 3 bases and V 4 bases, and 9 bases lay outside the gene matches. The germline V gene has CDR1 SGHRS and CDR2 YFSETQ. CDR3 protein: CASSLDGQADYGYTF. CDR3 DNA sequence: TGCGCCAGCAGCCTTGATGGACAGGCAGACTATGGCTACACCTTC.

CDR3 bases: TGTGCCAGCAGCAACGGAGTCCGGGGTTCTCAGCCCCAGCATTTT. It is translated as CASSNGVRGSQPQHF. The genes are TRBV28 and TRBJ1-5; the D is unclear. CDR3 length equals 15 residues. The V and J ends lost 6 bases and 6 bases respectively, with 18 bases between them. Germline CDR1 is MDHEN and CDR2 is SYDVKM.

This clone was recorded only once. J is TRBJ2-7 and V is TRBV6-5; the D gene is possibly TRBD1 (6 bases). This CDR3 region has 14 residues. The germline V gene encodes CDR1 MNHEY and CDR2 SVGAGI. Trimming took off 3 bases at V and 2 bases at J, with 11 bases between the two ends. DNA of the CDR3: TGTGCCAGCAGTTATTCCAGGGGCGCCTACGAGCAGTACTTC. It yields the protein CASSYSRGAYEQYF.

The chain couples TRBV19 to TRBJ2-5; 7 nucleotides align to TRBD2. TRBJ2-7 matches the DNA end more closely, so the J call is doubtful. Germline V lookup: CDR1 LNHDA, CDR2 SQIVND (reference sequence). The length of the CDR3 is 13 residues. DNA of the CDR3: TGTGCCAGTAGTTCCGGGACTATCTACGAGCAGTACTTC. Its translation: CASSSGTIYEQYF.

J is TRBJ2-2 and V is TRBV18, with 9 positions matching TRBD1. Germline V gives CDR1 KGHSH, CDR2 LQKENI. The ends lost 6 bases at V and 7 bases at J; junction bases unmatched: 6. The CDR3 is 14 amino acids. The CDR3 spells CASSTGTGIGELFF. CDR3 in DNA: TGTGCCAGCTCGACCGGGACAGGGATCGGGGAGCTGTTTTTT.

This clone was seen just once. The chain carries TRBV10-2 and TRBJ1-3; a possible D gene is TRBD1 (6 bases). The CDR3 has 15 residues. CDR1 WSHSY and CDR2 SAAADI come from the germline V gene. The V end lost 3 bases, the J end lost 4 bases, and 13 bases lay between the germline ends. The CDR3 is CASSDGGQRGNTIYF. The CDR3 coding sequence is TGCGCCAGCAGTGATGGGGGGCAACGCGGAAACACCATATATTTT.

This clone turned up a few times. The gene calls are TRBV30 and TRBJ1-2; the D is unclear. The CDR3 is made up of 13 amino acids. Germline V gene data show CDR1 as GTSNPN and CDR2 as SVGIG (reference sequence). V lost 0 bases and J 8 bases, leaving 13 bases between the germline ends. This chain's CDR3 is CAWSVQTAGGYTF. DNA of the CDR3: TGTGCCTGGAGTGTACAAACAGCGGGCGGCTACACCTTC.

This rearrangement joins TRBV7-9 to TRBJ1-2; no definite D call. With 1 base removed from V and 2 bases from J, the gap between germline ends came to 8 bases. The germline V gene encodes CDR1 SEHNR and CDR2 FQNEAQ (reference sequence). The CDR3 covers 14 residues. The chain's CDR3 is CASSLGVENYGYTF. CDR3 nucleotide sequence: TGTGCCAGCAGCTTAGGAGTGGAAAACTATGGCTACACCTTC.